This T cell receptor beta chain was found in a study of cytomegalovirus exposure and HLA in healthy donors. On the study more broadly: According to later analysis, the same platform produced the 90 to 150 validation and 666 first-cohort repertoires. Study results and caveats: It was about 150 TCR beta chains that were listed as cytomegalovirus-associated.

The assay was immunoSEQ multiplex PCR, and TCRdb's table has in-frame clones only and misses some. The table has about 190,000 clones, around four fifths seen once. This clone was seen a handful of times. Its target is unknown. The same CDR3 is also encoded by other DNA sequences in this sample. V was pared by 2 bases and J by 7 bases, with 17 bases between. This CDR3 has 14 amino acids. The germline CDR1 and CDR2 sequences are GTSNPN and SVGIG (reference sequence). Sequenced material: PBMCs. This chain joins TRBV30 and TRBJ1-1; tentative D call: TRBD1 (6 bases). The TCR originated in a man aged 18 to 30 in good health and CMV-seropositive. The CDR3 coding sequence is TGTGCCTGGAGTCCACGAGAGGGGGAAGTTGAAGCTTTCTTT. Its protein product is CAWSPREGEVEAFF.